Listed here are 13 T cell receptor beta chains from one sample, sequenced in a study of blood T cells in healthy people across ages (dated by TCRdb to 2013 to 2016). Receptor amplification or capture employed 5' RACE. The instrument given in TCRdb is Illumina HiSeq 2500. A second PCR of roughly 7 to 11 cycles was performed with a sample-barcoded 5' primer and a J-beta primer mix. The raw public data were reprocessed by TCRdb itself: fastp quality trimming at Q25, MiXCR clonotype calling, in-frame beta chains only. Every CDR3 protein is listed once, alongside the most common genes and DNA of its rows. The sample table lists about 1.6 million distinct CDR3 sequences, roughly 32% of them with a count of one. Roughly 10% of the sample belongs to the ten largest clones. The sequencing sample was made of blood. Receptors were obtained from a woman in her twenties or thirties in good health.

The J gene is TRBJ1-4, the V gene TRBV6-6; D uncertain. Trimming shortened V by 0 bases and J by 12 bases, and 11 bases separated the two germline ends. In germline, CDR1 is MNHNY, CDR2 SVGAGI (reference sequence). This CDR3 is built from 13 residues. This chain's CDR3 is CASSYSGARELFF. CDR3 coding DNA: TGTGCCAGCAGTTACTCAGGTGCGAGGGAACTGTTTTTT.

The J gene is TRBJ2-1, the V gene TRBV20-1; 7 bases agree with TRBD1. The CDR3 runs 13 residues. The trim removed 4 bases at V and 6 bases at J, leaving 6 bases unmatched. In germline, CDR1 is DFQATT, CDR2 SNEGSKA (reference sequence). This CDR3 is CSAIVGTVNEQFF. The CDR3 nucleotides are TGCAGTGCTATAGTCGGGACAGTCAATGAGCAGTTCTTC.

This clonotype was recorded only once. The rearrangement links TRBV5-1 to TRBJ1-1; D is possibly TRBD1 (6 bases). Germline lookup yields CDR1 SGHRS and CDR2 YFSETQ. The CDR3 has 15 residues. The germline V and J ends were trimmed by 1 base and 4 bases, with 14 bases remaining between them. CDR3 loop: CASSLPGAGGTEAFF. For the CDR3, the DNA is TGCGCCAGCAGCTTGCCGGGGGCGGGAGGCACTGAAGCTTTCTTT.

This clonotype has a handful of counts. A read error may account for a junction end that differs from germline. The chain recombines TRBV10-3 with TRBJ2-1; 7 bases fit TRBD2. The CDR3 has 15 residues. Germline CDR1 ENHRY, CDR2 SYGVKD. CDR3 loop: CAVSESGGSYNEQFF. DNA of the CDR3: TGTGCCGTCAGTGAGTCGGGGGGTAGCTACAATGAGCAGTTCTTC.

The J gene is TRBJ2-3, the V gene TRBV19; a possible D gene is TRBD1 (6 bases). V lost 5 bases, J lost 0 bases, and 27 bases lay in between. The CDR3 contains 20 residues. Germline lookup yields CDR1 LNHDA and CDR2 SQIVND (reference sequence). CDR3 sequence reads: CASSPYAFWTEEASTDTQYF. The CDR3 bases are TGTGCCAGTAGTCCCTACGCTTTTTGGACAGAGGAGGCTAGCACAGATACGCAGTATTTT. Full variable domain (rest looked up from reference TRBV19 and TRBJ2-3): DGGITQSPKYLFRKEGQNVTLSCEQNLNHDAMYWYRQDPGQGLRLIYYSQIVNDFQKGDIAEGYSVSREKKESFPLTVTSAQKNPTAFYLCASSPYAFWTEEASTDTQYFGPGTRLTVL.

V usage is TRBV12-3 or TRBV12-4 and J usage is TRBJ2-1; 11 nucleotides align to TRBD1. V was clipped by 6 bases and J by 3 bases; unmatched bases: 1. CDR3 size: 14 residues. CDR3 nucleotide sequence: TGTGCCAGCAGGGGGACAGGGGGCTACAATGAGCAGTTCTTC. Its translation: CASRGTGGYNEQFF.

This clonotype was found many times. V gene TRBV7-2 combines with J gene TRBJ2-5; no firm D call. V was cut by 4 bases and J by 5 bases, with 14 bases left in between. This CDR3 is built from 14 residues. Per the germline V gene, CDR1 is SGHTA and CDR2 is FQGNSA. The CDR3 DNA reads as TGTGCCAGCAGCTCCGACCCTTACGGGGAGACCCAGTACTTC. Amino acid sequence: CASSSDPYGETQYF.

The sample holds a few counts of this clonotype. The chain uses TRBV9 and TRBJ2-5, with 9 bases aligning to TRBD1. The closer fit of TRBJ2-7 to the DNA end suggests the J call may be wrong. From germline, CDR1 is SGDLS and CDR2 YYNGEE. CDR3 length: 18 residues. This chain's CDR3 is CASSVGYPGQGPGDEQYF. CDR3 coding DNA: TGTGCCAGCAGCGTAGGGTATCCGGGACAGGGACCTGGAGACGAGCAGTACTTC.

This clonotype has a handful of counts. The chain is built from TRBV20-1 and TRBJ2-3, with TRBD2 matching 11 bases. V shed 5 bases, J shed 2 bases, and the junction held 9 bases outside the gene matches. Germline assignment: CDR1 DFQATT and CDR2 SNEGSKA (reference sequence). The CDR3 is made up of 16 amino acids. The CDR3: CSAFDGTSGYTDTQYF. In DNA form, the CDR3 reads TGCAGTGCTTTTGACGGGACTAGCGGATACACAGATACGCAGTATTTT.

In this sample, this clonotype turned up many times. The chain links TRBV4-2 to TRBJ2-7, with 10 bases that match TRBD2. Trimming took 3 bases from V and 1 from J; bases not matched to a gene: 6. CDR3 length: 16 residues. Germline V gene lookup returns CDR1 LGHNA and CDR2 YNFKEQ. The CDR3 coding sequence is TGTGCCAGCAGCCAGGACGGGACTAGCGCTTCCTACGAGCAGTACTTC. This encodes CASSQDGTSASYEQYF.

CDR3 region: CSALEISGYEQYF. In nucleotides, the CDR3 is TGCAGTGCCTTAGAAATCTCGGGCTACGAGCAGTACTTC. V gene TRBV20-1 combines with J gene TRBJ2-7, with D uncertain. This CDR3 has 13 amino acids. In germline, CDR1 is DFQATT, CDR2 SNEGSKA (reference sequence). V shed 6 bases and J shed 3 bases, with 15 bases lying between them.

The V call is TRBV28, the J call TRBJ1-6; D is ambiguous. Germline lookup yields CDR1 MDHEN and CDR2 SYDVKM. The length of the CDR3 is 14 residues. Trimming left V 5 bases short and J 6 bases short, with 11 bases between. The CDR3 region is CASSHGPSNSPLHF. The CDR3 DNA follows: TGTGCCAGCAGTCACGGACCGAGTAATTCACCCCTCCACTTT.

The V gene is TRBV27, the J gene TRBJ1-2; tentatively, D is TRBD1 (5 bases). Trimming left V 4 bases short and J 6 bases short, with 12 bases between. Looked up from germline, CDR1 is MNHEY and CDR2 is SMNVEV (reference sequence). This CDR3 is 13 amino acids long. CDR3 sequence: CASSSRGADGYTF. The CDR3 DNA follows: TGTGCCAGCAGTTCGAGGGGCGCGGATGGCTACACCTTC.